Listed below are T cell receptor beta chains from one sample, sequenced in a study of T cell repertoires in cytomegalovirus infection. One entry per CDR3 protein, called by TCRdb with MiXCR from the reads. The sample shows some 500,000 distinct CDR3 sequences, around a third of them seen only once. These TCRs' antigens remain unknown. The material was cultured PBMCs, obtained from culture after CMV antigen stimulation. The receptors derive from a human donor in good health (CMV status not recorded). Some clones in this sample may be carry-over from other donors' samples. CDR3s include the opening cysteine and the closing phenylalanine or tryptophan.

v_gene | len | CDR3aa
TRBV7-2 | 14 | CASSLVGGNSPLHF
TRBV11-2 | 13 | CASSQWRFSPLHF
TRBV6-2/TRBV6-3 | 16 | CASSTSGREIVYEQYF
TRBV7-2 | 13 | CASSSYIRLEQFF
TRBV7-2 | 15 | CASSPKAGASEKLFF
TRBV7-6 | 14 | CASSLASPWDEQFF
TRBV28 | 18 | CASSFGLAGGWASYEQYF
TRBV5-4 | 12 | CASSLSSNEQFF
TRBV19 | 15 | CASSSDGLPNEKLFF
TRBV11-2 | 15 | CASSFQGLAKNIQYF